This T cell receptor beta chain was sequenced in a study of CD8+ T cells in alopecia areata. Overall study findings and caveats: Scalp sequencing captures resident alphabeta T cells of normal skin too.

Treatment: oral pan-JAK inhibitor, 5-10 mg twice daily. Researchers took lesional scalp punch biopsies and peripheral blood from people who were alopecia areata patients. Extracted RNA was reverse transcribed into cDNA, the sequencing template. The method was immunoSEQ multiplex PCR; TCRdb's version includes in-frame clones alone and lacks a portion of them. The table includes about 87,000 clones, around 70% detected once. About this clone itself: Its target is unknown.

V was cut by 0 bases and J by 0 bases, with 6 bases left in between. CDR3 size: 15 residues. The germline V gene encodes CDR1 LGHNA and CDR2 YSLEER. The sequence was collected from a human donor with alopecia areata. Material: CD8+ T cells sorted from blood, obtained at approximately week 44, from a patient treated with tofacitinib. This chain joins TRBV4-3 and TRBJ1-5, with D uncertain. For the CDR3, the DNA is TGCGCCAGCAGCCAAGATTGGACTAGCAATCAGCCCCAGCATTTT. Translation gives CASSQDWTSNQPQHF.